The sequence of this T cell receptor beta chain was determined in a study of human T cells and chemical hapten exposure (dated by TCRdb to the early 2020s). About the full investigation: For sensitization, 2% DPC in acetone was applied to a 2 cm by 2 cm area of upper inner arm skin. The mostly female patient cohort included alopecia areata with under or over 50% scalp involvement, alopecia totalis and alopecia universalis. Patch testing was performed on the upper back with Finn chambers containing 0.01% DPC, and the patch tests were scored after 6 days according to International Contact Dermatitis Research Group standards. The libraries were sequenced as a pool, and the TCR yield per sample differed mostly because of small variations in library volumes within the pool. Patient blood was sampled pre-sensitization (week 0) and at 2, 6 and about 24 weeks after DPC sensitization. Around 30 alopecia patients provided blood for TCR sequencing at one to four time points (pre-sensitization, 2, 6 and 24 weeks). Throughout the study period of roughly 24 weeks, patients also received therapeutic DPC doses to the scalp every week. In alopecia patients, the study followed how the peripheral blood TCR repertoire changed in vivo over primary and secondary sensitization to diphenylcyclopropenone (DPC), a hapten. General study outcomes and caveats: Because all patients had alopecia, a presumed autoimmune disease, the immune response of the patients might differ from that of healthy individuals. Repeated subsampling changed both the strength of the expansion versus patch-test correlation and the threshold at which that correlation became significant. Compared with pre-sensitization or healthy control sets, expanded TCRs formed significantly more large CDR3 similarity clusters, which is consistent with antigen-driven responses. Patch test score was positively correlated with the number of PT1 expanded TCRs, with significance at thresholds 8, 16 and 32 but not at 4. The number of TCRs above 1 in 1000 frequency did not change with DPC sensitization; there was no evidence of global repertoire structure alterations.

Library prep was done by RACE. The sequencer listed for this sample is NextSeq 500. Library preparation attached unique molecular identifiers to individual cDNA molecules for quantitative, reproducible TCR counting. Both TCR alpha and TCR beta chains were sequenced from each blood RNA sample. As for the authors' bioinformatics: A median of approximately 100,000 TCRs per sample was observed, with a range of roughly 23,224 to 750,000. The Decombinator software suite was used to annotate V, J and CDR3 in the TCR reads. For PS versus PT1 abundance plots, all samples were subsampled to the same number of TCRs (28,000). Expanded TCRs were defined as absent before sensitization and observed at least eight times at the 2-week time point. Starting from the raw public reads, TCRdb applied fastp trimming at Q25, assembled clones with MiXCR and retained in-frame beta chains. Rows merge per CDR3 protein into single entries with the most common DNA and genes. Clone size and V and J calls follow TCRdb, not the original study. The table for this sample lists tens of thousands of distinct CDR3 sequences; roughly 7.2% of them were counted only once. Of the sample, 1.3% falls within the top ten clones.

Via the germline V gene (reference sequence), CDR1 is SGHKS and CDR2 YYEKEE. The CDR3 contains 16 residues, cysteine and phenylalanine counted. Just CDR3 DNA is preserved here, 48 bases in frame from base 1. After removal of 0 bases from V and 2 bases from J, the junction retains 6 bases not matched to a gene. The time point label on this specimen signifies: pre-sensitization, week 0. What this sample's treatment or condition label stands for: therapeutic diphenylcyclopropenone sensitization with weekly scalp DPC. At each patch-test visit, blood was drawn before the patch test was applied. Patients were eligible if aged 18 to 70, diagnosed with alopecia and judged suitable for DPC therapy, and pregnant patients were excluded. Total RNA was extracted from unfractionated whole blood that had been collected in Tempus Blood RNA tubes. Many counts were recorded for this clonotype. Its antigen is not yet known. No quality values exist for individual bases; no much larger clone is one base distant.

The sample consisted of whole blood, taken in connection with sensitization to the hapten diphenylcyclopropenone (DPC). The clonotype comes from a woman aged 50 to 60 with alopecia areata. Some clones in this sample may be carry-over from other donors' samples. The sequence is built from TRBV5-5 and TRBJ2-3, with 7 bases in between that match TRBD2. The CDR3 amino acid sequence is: CASSLGGSFSTDTQYF. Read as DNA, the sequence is TGTGCCAGCAGCTTGGGCGGGAGTTTTTCCACAGATACGCAGTATTTT.